This T cell receptor (beta chain) was recovered during a study of cytomegalovirus exposure and HLA in healthy donors. Findings of the study overall: A later look showed TCR association rates differing by HLA locus, highest for DRB1 and lowest for HLA-C. The sole available immune exposure information was CMV serostatus. A later analysis linked a missense DCLRE1C variant to TCR beta V- and J-gene trimming.

PCR amplification relied on 60 Vbeta primers (plus 13 Jbeta primers). Some clones are missing from TCRdb's copy, which holds only in-frame ones; the method was immunoSEQ multiplex PCR. The data contain about 89,000 clones, about 80% of them seen just once; the ten biggest clones take up 3% to 4.5%. In regard to this clone: Its antigen is currently unknown.

The sequencing sample was made of PBMCs. The TCR sequence derives from a female donor in good health and CMV-seropositive.

The CDR3 region has the DNA TGTGCCACCAGCGGGGACAGGGGAGGGGAGCAGTACTTC. As protein: CATSGDRGGEQYF. The chain has TRBV15 and TRBJ2-7, with TRBD1 matching 10 bases. Trimming cost V 5 bases and J 7 bases; bases outside gene matches: 5. CDR3 length equals 13 residues. The germline gives CDR1 LNHNV, CDR2 YYDKDF (reference sequence).